Listed here is a single TCR beta chain. This specimen comes from a study of blood T cell repertoires in COVID-19. Overall study context: The analysed material was cDNA or gDNA that came from T cells, B-cell-depleted T cells, or PBMCs.

In the original processing: Nucleated cell number was recorded as an estimate derived from reference gene primer amplification. Clones were sequenced by immunoSEQ multiplex PCR, and TCRdb holds only the in-frame ones, with some missing. Clone size and the V and J calls come from that table; the DNA yielded D and trimming. The sample lists hundreds of thousands of clones, under 95% occurring once. Recovered participants had two consecutive negative NP/OP PCR tests, healthcare professional clearance, or symptom resolution. The clonotype was recovered from a man aged 60 to 69 who had recovered from COVID-19. Material: PBMCs or T cells enriched from blood (not recorded which).

The CDR3 DNA is TGTGCCAGCAGCCAAGAGACTAGTTTCGATGAGCAGTTCTTC. Its protein is CASSQETSFDEQFF. The gene calls are TRBV14 and TRBJ2-1; tentative D call: TRBD2 (6 bases). CDR3 length equals 14 residues. Germline loops: CDR1 SGHDN, CDR2 FVKESK. Trimming took off 0 bases at V and 8 bases at J, with 11 bases between the two ends.